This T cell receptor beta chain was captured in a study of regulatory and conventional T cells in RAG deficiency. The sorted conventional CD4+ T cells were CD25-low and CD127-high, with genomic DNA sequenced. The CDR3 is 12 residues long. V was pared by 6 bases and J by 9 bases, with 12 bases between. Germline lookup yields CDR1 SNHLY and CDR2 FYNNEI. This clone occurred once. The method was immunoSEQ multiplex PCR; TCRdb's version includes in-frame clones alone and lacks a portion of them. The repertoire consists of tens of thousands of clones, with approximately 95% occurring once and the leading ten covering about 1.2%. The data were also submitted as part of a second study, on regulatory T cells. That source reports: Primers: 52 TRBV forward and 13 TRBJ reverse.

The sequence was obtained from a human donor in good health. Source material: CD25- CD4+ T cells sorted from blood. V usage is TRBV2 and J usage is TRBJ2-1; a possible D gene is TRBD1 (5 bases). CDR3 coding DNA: TGTGCCAGCAGCGACAGTCTTAGTGAGCAGTTCTTC. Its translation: CASSDSLSEQFF.